A single sample gave rise to the 9 T cell receptor beta chains below, sequenced in a study of Ad26.COV2.S vaccination and SARS-CoV-2 variants. Regarding treatment: around 19 received Ad26.COV2.S at low or high dose, single or two shots; 5 received placebo; per-sample allocation not given. Sampling was performed 63 days after the first vaccine or placebo injection. Using immunoSEQ multiplex PCR, the repertoire was profiled, and TCRdb retains in-frame clones only, with some absent. This table holds approximately 480,000 clones, about 83% found once. The starting material was peripheral blood, obtained in a trial of Ad26.COV2.S vaccine versus placebo. These receptors originate from a person between 18 and 65 years old who received the Ad26.COV2.S COVID-19 vaccine or a placebo.

The rearrangement joins TRBV25-1 to TRBJ2-1; possibly TRBD1 or TRBD2 for D (5 bases each). Germline CDR1 reads MGHDK; CDR2 reads SYGVNS. Deletions cut 7 bases from V and 9 bases from J, with 19 bases between. This CDR3 is built from 14 residues. The CDR3 here is CASTPVGVGVEQFF. CDR3 nucleotide sequence: TGTGCCAGCACCCCAGTGGGGGTAGGGGTTGAGCAGTTCTTC.

This rearrangement joins TRBV2 to TRBJ2-1; D gene uncertain. V lost 3 bases and J 9 bases, leaving 18 bases between the germline ends. The CDR3 covers 15 residues. Germline V gives CDR1 SNHLY, CDR2 FYNNEI. The CDR3 is CASSDSESIGPEQFF. The CDR3 DNA reads as TGTGCCAGCAGTGATTCCGAATCTATCGGACCTGAGCAGTTCTTC. Variable domain in full (rest from reference TRBV2 and TRBJ2-1): EPEVTQTPSHQVTQMGQEVILRCVPISNHLYFYWYRQILGQKVEFLVSFYNNEISEKSEIFDDQFSVERPDGSNFTLKIRSTKLEDSAMYFCASSDSESIGPEQFFGPGTRLTVL.

J is TRBJ2-7 and V is TRBV11-2; D possibly corresponds to TRBD2 (6 bases). Germline assignment: CDR1 SGHAT and CDR2 FQNNGV. The V and J ends lost 1 base and 6 bases respectively, with 22 bases between them. CDR3 size: 17 residues. The CDR3 loop is CASSLVGGVLPPSEQYF. CDR3 DNA: TGTGCCAGCAGCTTAGTCGGGGGTGTACTCCCACCATCCGAGCAGTACTTC.

The rearrangement links TRBV11-3 to TRBJ2-1; 14 nucleotides match TRBD2. The CDR3 has 15 residues. Germline V gene sequence: CDR1 SGHNT, CDR2 YENEEA. V dropped 3 bases and J dropped 9; count of bases not matched to a gene: 4. The CDR3 nucleotides read TGTGCCAGCAGCTTGGGACTAGCGGGAGCGGTTGAGCAGTTCTTC. This encodes CASSLGLAGAVEQFF.

This clone showed up just a few times. The V and J genes are TRBV3-1 (or the pseudogene TRBV3-2) and TRBJ2-7; D call uncertain. The CDR3 runs to 16 residues. V was trimmed by 0 bases and J by 3 bases, leaving 15 bases between them. Germline CDR1 LGHDT, CDR2 YNNKEL (reference sequence). The CDR3 sequence is CASSQDIRVEGYEQYF. The CDR3 DNA sequence: TGTGCCAGCAGCCAAGATATCCGGGTAGAAGGCTACGAGCAGTACTTC.

This clone was seen only once. The CDR3 DNA is TGCAGGGCTCTCGGGGATACGCAGTATTTT. This translates into CRALGDTQYF. The chain combines TRBV20-1 with TRBJ2-3; no definite D call. The CDR3 is 10 amino acids. Germline-derived CDR1 and CDR2 are DFQATT and SNEGSKA (reference sequence).

The J gene is TRBJ1-4, the V gene TRBV27; TRBD1 matches at 7 bases. Germline-derived CDR1 and CDR2 are MNHEY and SMNVEV (reference sequence). V lost 6 bases to trimming and J lost 5 bases; unmatched junction nucleotides: 9. The CDR3 runs to 15 residues. CDR3 in amino acids: CASRLFRGGNEKLFF. CDR3 coding DNA: TGTGCCAGCAGACTGTTCAGGGGGGGGAATGAAAAACTGTTTTTT.

A single count supports this clone. The genes are TRBV24-1 and TRBJ2-1, with D uncertain. CDR1 and CDR2 (germline): KGHDR, SFDVKD. The CDR3 runs to 13 residues. V was trimmed by 3 bases and J by 10 bases, leaving 12 bases between them. The CDR3 here is CATSDPPLGEQFF. The DNA for the CDR3 is TGTGCCACCAGTGATCCCCCTCTGGGGGAGCAGTTCTTC.

The genes are TRBV18 and TRBJ2-2; D gene ambiguous. From germline, CDR1 is KGHSH and CDR2 LQKENI. Trimming removed 3 bases from V and 6 bases from J, with 8 bases in between. There are 13 residues in the CDR3. The CDR3 here is CASSPALPGELFF. The DNA for the CDR3 is TGTGCCAGCTCACCCGCCCTCCCCGGGGAGCTGTTTTTT.